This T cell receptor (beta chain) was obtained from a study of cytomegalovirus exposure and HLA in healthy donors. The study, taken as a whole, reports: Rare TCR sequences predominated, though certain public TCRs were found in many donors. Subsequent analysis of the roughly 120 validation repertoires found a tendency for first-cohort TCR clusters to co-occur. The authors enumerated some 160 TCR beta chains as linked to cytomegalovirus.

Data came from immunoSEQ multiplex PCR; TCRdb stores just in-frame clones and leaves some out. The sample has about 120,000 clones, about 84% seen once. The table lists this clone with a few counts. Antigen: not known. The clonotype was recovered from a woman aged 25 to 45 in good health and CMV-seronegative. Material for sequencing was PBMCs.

This chain's CDR3 is CASTIDTNQPQHF. DNA of the CDR3: TGTGCCAGCACCATTGACACAAATCAGCCCCAGCATTTT. The rearrangement links TRBV6-6 to TRBJ1-5; no clear D. In germline, CDR1 is MNHNY, CDR2 SVGAGI (reference sequence). The CDR3 has 13 amino acids. V was pared by 7 bases and J by 4 bases, with 11 bases between.